The 27 T cell receptor beta chains reported below all come from one sample, sequenced in a study of T-cell reconstitution after alpha-beta-depleted transplantation in children. Unique molecular identifiers were incorporated into the prepared TCRbeta library. TCRdb reprocessed the PCR reads with MiXCR, giving one entry per CDR3 protein. Of about 540,000 distinct CDR3 sequences detected, around 16% appear once; the ten largest clones hold approximately 3%. The material was PBMCs from the stem cell graft donor, obtained from the stem cell graft. These receptors were collected from a human donor who donated a stem cell graft to a child with acute lymphoblastic leukemia.

The chain carries TRBV9 and TRBJ2-7, with a tentative D call TRBD1 (5 bases). CDR1 SGDLS and CDR2 YYNGEE come from the germline V gene. The CDR3 runs 17 residues. V was shortened by 3 bases and J by 4 bases, with 23 bases between the two germline ends. The CDR3 here is CASSAGLKYRGYYEQYF. The CDR3 DNA sequence: TGTGCCAGCAGCGCGGGCCTAAAGTATAGGGGTTATTACGAGCAGTACTTC.

The sample holds a few counts of this clonotype. The chain recombines TRBV15 with TRBJ2-2, with D unresolved. Germline V lookup: CDR1 LNHNV, CDR2 YYDKDF (reference sequence). The CDR3 runs 15 residues. Trimming took off 1 base at V and 4 bases at J, with 10 bases between the two ends. The chain's CDR3 is CATSRGRTTTGELFF. The CDR3 DNA is TGTGCCACCAGCAGAGGACGGACCACCACCGGGGAGCTGTTTTTT.

This clonotype was recorded a few times. The J gene is TRBJ2-3, the V gene TRBV10-1, with TRBD2 matching over 14 bases. After removal of 8 bases from V and 2 bases from J, the junction contained 3 bases not matched to a gene. There are 15 residues in the CDR3. Looked up from germline, CDR1 is WNHNN and CDR2 is SYGVQD (reference sequence). CDR3 coding DNA: TGCGCCAGCGGGACTAGCGGGGGACCCACAGATACGCAGTATTTT. Translation gives CASGTSGGPTDTQYF.

The CDR3 here is CASSDWKNNEQFF. DNA of the CDR3: TGTGCCAGCAGTGACTGGAAGAACAATGAGCAGTTCTTC. The J gene is TRBJ2-1, the V gene TRBV6-4, with D uncertain. This CDR3 region has 13 residues. CDR1 is MRHNA, CDR2 SNTAGT, per germline. V dropped 1 base and J dropped 5 bases, with 6 bases sitting between them.

This clonotype was counted between two and nine times. This chain uses TRBV12-3 or TRBV12-4 with TRBJ2-5; 11 nucleotides match TRBD2. With V trimmed by 4 bases and J by 5 bases, 6 bases remained unmatched. The length of the CDR3 is 15 residues. Here the CDR3 DNA reads TGTGCCAGCAGTTCCCGACTAGCGGGGTGGGAGACCCAGTACTTC. Translation gives CASSSRLAGWETQYF.

This clonotype has more than one count but fewer than ten. The chain is built from TRBV20-1 and TRBJ2-3; no clear D. The CDR3 totals 12 residues. V gave up 8 bases and J gave up 6 bases, with 15 bases separating them. Germline V lookup: CDR1 DFQATT, CDR2 SNEGSKA (reference sequence). The CDR3 loop reads CSSPPRTDTQYF. Here the CDR3 DNA reads TGCAGTTCCCCCCCTAGGACCGATACGCAGTATTTT.

The rearrangement uses TRBV5-6 and TRBJ2-1; 8 positions match TRBD1. V dropped 7 bases and J dropped 7; count of bases not matched to a gene: 13. The V gene's germline CDR1 is SGHDT and CDR2 YYEEEE. CDR3 length: 15 amino acids. The CDR3 nucleotides are TGTGCCAGCGGCTCCGGGACAGGCTCGCTAAATGAGCAGTTCTTC. Residues: CASGSGTGSLNEQFF.

This clonotype was found a few times. The chain combines TRBV7-8 with TRBJ2-7; the D is unclear. CDR3 length equals 13 residues. CDR1 is SGHVS, CDR2 FQNEAQ, per germline. Trimming removed 6 bases from V and 0 bases from J, with 9 bases in between. In nucleotides, the CDR3 is TGTGCCAGCAGTTATGATACCTCCTACGAGCAGTACTTC. It translates to CASSYDTSYEQYF.

This clonotype was found a few times. The chain has TRBV12-3 or TRBV12-4 and TRBJ2-4; 8 bases line up with TRBD1. With 6 bases clipped from V and 6 bases from J, the junction kept 7 bases outside the gene matches. This CDR3 is built from 14 residues. CDR3 coding DNA: TGTGCCAGCAGACCGGGACAGGATAGAAACATTCAGTACTTC. Translating it yields CASRPGQDRNIQYF.

This clonotype was seen more than once but under ten times. CDR3 region: CASSPLPPTPGVGQPQHF. CDR3 DNA: TGTGCCAGCTCACCGCTGCCCCCAACCCCAGGGGTAGGTCAGCCCCAGCATTTT. The chain couples TRBV18 to TRBJ1-5, with D perhaps TRBD1 (6 bases). Between the trimmed V and J ends, which lost 3 bases and 6 bases, there was a span of 24 bases. The CDR3 consists of 18 residues. CDR1 KGHSH and CDR2 LQKENI come from the germline V gene. The full variable domain, in which reference TRBV18 and TRBJ1-5 provide the parts outside the CDR3, is NAGVMQNPRHLVRRRGQEARLRCSPMKGHSHVYWYRQLPEEGLKFMVYLQKENIIDESGMPKERFSAEFPKEGPSILRIQQVVRGDSAAYFCASSPLPPTPGVGQPQHFGDGTRLSIL.

This chain links TRBV24-1 with TRBJ2-1; unclear D gene. V lost 3 bases to trimming and J lost 3 bases, with 11 bases between them. The CDR3 has 15 amino acids. Germline CDR1 KGHDR, CDR2 SFDVKD. The CDR3 region has the DNA TGTGCCACCAGTGATAACGGCCGAAGCTACAATGAGCAGTTCTTC. Protein product: CATSDNGRSYNEQFF.

The chain carries TRBV12-5 and TRBJ2-5; D might be TRBD2 (5 bases). This CDR3 has 16 residues. Germline CDR1 reads LGHNT; CDR2 reads FRNRAP. Trimming cost V 2 bases and J 2 bases, with 15 bases left between them. The CDR3 reads CASGLSPAPGQETQYF. CDR3 coding DNA: TGTGCTAGTGGTTTGTCCCCAGCACCGGGGCAAGAGACCCAGTACTTC. Variable domain in full (rest from reference TRBV12-5 and TRBJ2-5): DARVTQTPRHKVTEMGQEVTMRCQPILGHNTVFWYRQTMMQGLELLAYFRNRAPLDDSGMPKDRFSAEMPDATLATLKIQPSEPRDSAVYFCASGLSPAPGQETQYFGPGTRLLVL.

This sequence joins TRBV15 and TRBJ1-2, with 9 bases identical to TRBD1. Germline lookup yields CDR1 LNHNV and CDR2 YYDKDF (reference sequence). V was clipped by 8 bases and J by 7 bases; unmatched bases: 14. This CDR3 has 15 residues. CDR3 in amino acids: CATVNSRDRVGGYTF. The DNA of the CDR3 is TGTGCCACCGTTAACAGCCGGGACAGGGTGGGTGGCTACACCTTC.

The V call is TRBV20-1, the J call TRBJ2-7, with 10 bases aligning to TRBD1. The CDR3 length is 16 residues. J gave up 3 bases and V 2 bases, and 10 bases lay outside the gene matches. CDR1 is DFQATT, CDR2 SNEGSKA, per germline (reference sequence). This CDR3 is CSARRQGAFIVYEQYF. As DNA, the CDR3 is TGCAGTGCTAGAAGACAGGGGGCATTCATCGTCTACGAGCAGTACTTC.

This rearrangement joins TRBV27 to TRBJ1-2, with D possibly being TRBD1 (6 bases). The CDR3 loop spans 13 amino acids. Trimming stripped 8 bases from V and 8 bases from J, with 18 bases between. Germline V lookup: CDR1 MNHEY, CDR2 SMNVEV (reference sequence). CDR3 in amino acids: CASGPRDIDGYTF. The CDR3, as DNA: TGTGCCAGCGGACCCCGGGACATCGACGGCTACACCTTC.

This clonotype was observed a few times. The V gene is TRBV18, the J gene TRBJ1-3; D may be TRBD1 (6 bases). CDR1 is KGHSH and CDR2 is LQKENI in the germline V gene. This CDR3 is built from 17 residues. V was shortened by 0 bases and J by 0 bases, with 12 bases between the two germline ends. The DNA of the CDR3 is TGTGCCAGCTCACCACCCACAGGGACGGGCTCTGGAAACACCATATATTTT. This gives the protein CASSPPTGTGSGNTIYF.

The rearrangement joins TRBV20-1 to TRBJ2-7, with TRBD2 as a possible D gene (6 bases). The CDR3 totals 15 residues. V shed 2 bases and J shed 3 bases, with 17 bases lying between them. Germline CDR1 and CDR2: DFQATT and SNEGSKA (reference sequence). The CDR3: CSARPLRLVNYEQYF. In DNA, the CDR3 is TGCAGTGCTAGACCCCTACGACTAGTCAACTACGAGCAGTACTTC.

V and J are TRBV11-2 and TRBJ1-4; D may be TRBD1 (6 bases). Germline assignment: CDR1 SGHAT and CDR2 FQNNGV. The CDR3 is 15 residues long. Trimming took off 3 bases at V and 5 bases at J, with 13 bases between the two ends. CDR3 sequence reads: CASSFEADRNEKLFF. In DNA form, the CDR3 reads TGTGCCAGCAGCTTTGAGGCCGACAGGAATGAAAAACTGTTTTTT.

There are many counts of this clonotype. This chain joins TRBV5-6 and TRBJ2-1; D may correspond to TRBD1 or TRBD2 (5 bases each). Germline V gene data show CDR1 as SGHDT and CDR2 as YYEEEE. V dropped 0 bases and J dropped 2 bases, with 9 bases sitting between them. CDR3 length: 15 amino acids. The CDR3 DNA follows: TGTGCCAGCAGCTTGGGGGACGGAGCCTACAATGAGCAGTTCTTC. This encodes CASSLGDGAYNEQFF.

V is TRBV5-6 and J is TRBJ1-1; TRBD1 matches 7 bases. Germline values: CDR1 SGHDT, CDR2 YYEEEE. The CDR3 has 14 amino acids. V gave up 4 bases and J gave up 4 bases; unmatched junction bases: 7. The CDR3 sequence: CASSTRGAGTEAFF. CDR3 bases: TGTGCCAGCAGCACCAGGGGGGCGGGCACTGAAGCTTTCTTT.

A few counts support this clonotype. The chain has TRBV27 and TRBJ2-5; D is ambiguous. The V gene's germline CDR1 is MNHEY and CDR2 SMNVEV (reference sequence). Trimming pared 5 bases from V and 5 bases from J, leaving 9 bases between. The CDR3 extends over 12 amino acids. The CDR3, as DNA: TGTGCCAGCAGTGGGGTTGGGGAGACCCAGTACTTC. Amino acid sequence: CASSGVGETQYF.

The chain recombines TRBV3-1 with TRBJ2-7, with 12 bases that match TRBD2. This CDR3 comprises 15 residues. The germline V gene has CDR1 LGHDT and CDR2 YNNKEL (reference sequence). Trimming cost V 3 bases and J 2 bases; bases outside gene matches: 2. The CDR3, as DNA: TGTGCCAGCAGCCAGGGACTAGCGGGCCCCTACGAGCAGTACTTC. Residues: CASSQGLAGPYEQYF.

The CDR3 here is CSVGGLAGAAGELFF. The CDR3, as DNA: TGCAGCGTTGGGGGACTAGCGGGAGCGGCCGGGGAGCTGTTTTTT. The rearrangement joins TRBV29-1 to TRBJ2-2; 14 bases fit TRBD2. Per germline, CDR1 SQVTM and CDR2 ANQGSEA. The ends lost 4 bases at V and 6 bases at J; junction bases unmatched: 4. This CDR3 region has 15 residues.

The chain employs TRBV20-1 and TRBJ2-4; 7 bases line up with TRBD2. Germline CDR1 and CDR2: DFQATT and SNEGSKA (reference sequence). The J segment lost 1 base and the V segment lost 2 bases, leaving 14 bases of the junction unmatched. The CDR3 loop spans 18 amino acids. CDR3 loop: CSARKTSRPQDAKNIQYF. CDR3 bases: TGCAGTGCTAGAAAGACTAGCCGACCGCAGGATGCCAAAAACATTCAGTACTTC.

This clonotype has ten or more counts. This chain connects TRBV6-4 to TRBJ2-1; unclear D gene. There are 14 residues in the CDR3. Trimming cost V 4 bases and J 0 bases, with 7 bases left between them. CDR1 and CDR2 from the germline V gene are MRHNA and SNTAGT. This chain's CDR3 is CASSVADSYNEQFF. CDR3 coding DNA: TGTGCCAGCAGTGTGGCCGACTCCTACAATGAGCAGTTCTTC.

The rearrangement uses TRBV9 and TRBJ1-1; maybe TRBD1 (6 bases). Germline lookup yields CDR1 SGDLS and CDR2 YYNGEE. Trimming shortened V by 0 bases and J by 0 bases, and 18 bases separated the two germline ends. The CDR3 extends over 18 amino acids. The CDR3 DNA reads TGTGCCAGCAGCGTAGTAGTAGGGGGGTCTTGGATGAACACTGAAGCTTTCTTT. Protein product: CASSVVVGGSWMNTEAFF.

This clonotype was picked up a small number of times. The junction differs from germline at one of its ends, possibly a read error. The CDR3 spells CASTWDGHSGANGLTF. The DNA for the CDR3 is TGTGCCAGCACCTGGGACGGACACTCTGGGGCCAACGGCCTGACTTTC. The genes are TRBV2 and TRBJ2-6; tentatively, D is TRBD1 or TRBD2 (5 bases each). The CDR3 covers 16 residues. Germline lookup yields CDR1 SNHLY and CDR2 FYNNEI.